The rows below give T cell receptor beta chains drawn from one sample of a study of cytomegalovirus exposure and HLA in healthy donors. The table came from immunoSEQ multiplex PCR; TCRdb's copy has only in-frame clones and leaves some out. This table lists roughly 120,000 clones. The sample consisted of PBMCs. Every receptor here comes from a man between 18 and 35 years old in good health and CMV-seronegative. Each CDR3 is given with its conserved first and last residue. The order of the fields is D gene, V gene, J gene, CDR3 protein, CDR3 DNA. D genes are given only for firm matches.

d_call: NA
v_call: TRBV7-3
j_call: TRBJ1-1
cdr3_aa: CASSWGGTEAFF
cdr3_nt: TGTGCCAGCAGCTGGGGAGGCACTGAAGCTTTCTTT

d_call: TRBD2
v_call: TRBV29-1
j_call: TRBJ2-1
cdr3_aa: CSVDASGGAPDEQFF
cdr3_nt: TGCAGCGTTGATGCTAGCGGGGGGGCCCCCGATGAGCAGTTCTTC

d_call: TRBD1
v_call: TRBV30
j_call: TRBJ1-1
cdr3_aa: CAWSVEQGVEAFF
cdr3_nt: TGTGCCTGGAGTGTAGAACAGGGGGTTGAAGCTTTCTTT

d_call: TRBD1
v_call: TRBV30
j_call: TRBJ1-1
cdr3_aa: CAWSNSRTGRNTEAFF
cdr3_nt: TGTGCCTGGAGCAACTCTAGGACAGGCAGAAACACTGAAGCTTTCTTT

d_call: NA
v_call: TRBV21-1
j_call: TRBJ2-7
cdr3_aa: CASSRGAGTGGLPTQGGYEQYF
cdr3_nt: TGTGCCAGCAGCAGAGGTGCCGGGACAGGGGGATTACCCACGCAGGGCGGGTACGAGCAGTACTTC

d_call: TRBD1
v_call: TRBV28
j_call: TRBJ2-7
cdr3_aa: CASRQGTASRNYEQYF
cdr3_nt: TGTGCCAGCAGGCAAGGGACAGCCTCCCGGAACTACGAGCAGTACTTC

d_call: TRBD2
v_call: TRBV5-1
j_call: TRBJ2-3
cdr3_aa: CASSSTWTSGRSSTDTQYF
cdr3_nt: TGCGCCAGCAGCTCGACATGGACTAGCGGGCGTTCTAGCACAGATACGCAGTATTTT

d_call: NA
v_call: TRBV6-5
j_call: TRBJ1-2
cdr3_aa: CASLNPGDESYGYTF
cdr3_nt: TGTGCCAGCCTTAATCCGGGGGATGAGAGCTATGGCTACACCTTC

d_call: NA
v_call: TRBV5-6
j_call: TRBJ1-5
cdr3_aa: CASSLGDRTYQPQHF
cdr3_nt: TGTGCCAGCAGCCTAGGAGACAGGACCTATCAGCCCCAGCATTTT

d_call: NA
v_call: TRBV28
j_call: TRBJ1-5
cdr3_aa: CASSTTGILNQPQHF
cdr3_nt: TGTGCCAGCAGCACTACAGGTATCTTGAATCAGCCCCAGCATTTT

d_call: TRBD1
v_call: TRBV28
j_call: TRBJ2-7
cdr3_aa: CASTPMDRAYEQYF
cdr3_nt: TGTGCCAGCACCCCGATGGACAGGGCCTACGAGCAGTACTTC

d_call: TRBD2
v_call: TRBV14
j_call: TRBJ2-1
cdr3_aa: CASSPLDSSAGDEQFF
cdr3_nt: TGTGCCAGCAGCCCGTTAGACAGTTCGGCGGGGGATGAGCAGTTCTTC

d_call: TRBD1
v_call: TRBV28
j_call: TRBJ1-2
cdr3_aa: CASSTSTGTGVYGYTF
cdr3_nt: TGTGCCAGCAGTACCTCAACCGGGACAGGGGTCTATGGCTACACCTTC

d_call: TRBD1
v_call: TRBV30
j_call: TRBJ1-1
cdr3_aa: CARGQGNTEAFF
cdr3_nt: TGTGCCCGAGGACAGGGGAACACTGAAGCCTTCTTT

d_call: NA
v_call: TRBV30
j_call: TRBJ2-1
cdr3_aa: CAWSSGVNEQFF
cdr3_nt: TGTGCCTGGAGTTCAGGGGTTAATGAGCAGTTCTTC

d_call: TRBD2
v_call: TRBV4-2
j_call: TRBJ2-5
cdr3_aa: CASSFGGGEETQYF
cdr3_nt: TGTGCCAGCAGCTTCGGGGGAGGGGAAGAGACCCAGTACTTC

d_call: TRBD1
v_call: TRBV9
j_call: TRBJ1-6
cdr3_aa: CASSDGTGRSYNSPLHF
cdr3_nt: TGTGCCAGCAGCGACGGGACAGGGCGCTCCTATAATTCACCCCTCCACTTT

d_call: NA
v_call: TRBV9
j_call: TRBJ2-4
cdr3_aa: CASSASPQGGYGAKNIQYF
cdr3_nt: TGTGCCAGCAGCGCGAGCCCCCAGGGTGGGTATGGGGCCAAAAACATTCAGTACTTC

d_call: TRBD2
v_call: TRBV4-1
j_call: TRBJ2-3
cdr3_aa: CASSQRSGRATDTQYF
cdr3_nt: TGCGCCAGCAGCCAACGTAGCGGGAGGGCCACAGATACGCAGTATTTT

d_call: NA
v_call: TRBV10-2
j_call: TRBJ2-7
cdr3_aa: CASSGRRTYEQYF
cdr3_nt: TGCGCCAGCAGTGGGAGGAGAACCTACGAGCAGTACTTC

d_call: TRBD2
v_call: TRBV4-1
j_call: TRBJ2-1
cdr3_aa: CASSQEGEGLYEQFF
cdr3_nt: TGCGCCAGCAGCCAAGAGGGGGAGGGGTTGTATGAGCAGTTCTTC

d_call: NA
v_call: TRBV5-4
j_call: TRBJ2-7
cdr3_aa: CASSTETASYEQYF
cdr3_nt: TGTGCCAGCAGCACAGAGACAGCCTCCTACGAGCAGTACTTC

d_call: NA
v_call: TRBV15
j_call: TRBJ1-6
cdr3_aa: CATSRDPASNSPLHF
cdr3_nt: TGTGCCACCAGCAGAGATCCGGCTAGTAATTCACCCCTCCACTTT

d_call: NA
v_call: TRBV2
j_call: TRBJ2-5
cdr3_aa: CASSARTSQETQYF
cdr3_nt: TGTGCCAGCAGTGCTCGCACCAGCCAAGAGACCCAGTACTTC

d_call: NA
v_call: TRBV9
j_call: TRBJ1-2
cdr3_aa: CASSPDRNYGYTF
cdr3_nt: TGTGCCAGCAGCCCGGACAGAAACTATGGCTACACCTTC

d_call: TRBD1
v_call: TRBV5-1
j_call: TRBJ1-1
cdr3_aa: CASSWVGQGDTEAFF
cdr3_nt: TGCGCCAGCAGCTGGGTGGGACAGGGAGACACTGAAGCTTTCTTT

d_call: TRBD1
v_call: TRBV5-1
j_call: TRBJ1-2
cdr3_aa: CASSLDTLTGQGRYGYTF
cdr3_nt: TGCGCCAGCAGCTTGGATACCCTTACTGGACAGGGACGCTATGGCTACACCTTC

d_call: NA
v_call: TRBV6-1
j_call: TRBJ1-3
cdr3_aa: CASSDIDSGNTIYF
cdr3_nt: TGTGCCAGCAGTGACATAGACTCTGGAAACACCATATATTTT

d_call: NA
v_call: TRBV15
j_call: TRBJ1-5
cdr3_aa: CATSRGQNQPQHF
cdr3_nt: TGTGCCACCAGCAGAGGGCAGAATCAGCCCCAGCATTTT

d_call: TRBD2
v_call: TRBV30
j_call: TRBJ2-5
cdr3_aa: CAWSPLAGLKETQYF
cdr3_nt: TGTGCCTGGAGCCCCTTAGCGGGATTGAAAGAGACCCAGTACTTC

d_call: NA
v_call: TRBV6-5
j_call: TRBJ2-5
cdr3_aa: CASSKRQQETQYF
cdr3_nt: TGTGCCAGCAGTAAACGACAGCAAGAGACCCAGTACTTC

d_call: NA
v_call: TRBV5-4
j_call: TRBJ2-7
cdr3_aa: CASSLKRIPYEQYF
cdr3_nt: TGTGCCAGCAGCTTAAAGCGGATCCCCTACGAGCAGTACTTC

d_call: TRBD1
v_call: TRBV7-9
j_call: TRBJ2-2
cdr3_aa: CASSLKAGTGKITGELFF
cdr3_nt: TGTGCCAGCAGCTTAAAGGCCGGGACAGGGAAAATCACCGGGGAGCTGTTTTTT

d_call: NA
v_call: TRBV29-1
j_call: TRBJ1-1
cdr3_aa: CSSEQGPRGNTEAFF
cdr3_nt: TGCAGCTCAGAACAGGGCCCTCGGGGGAACACTGAAGCTTTCTTT

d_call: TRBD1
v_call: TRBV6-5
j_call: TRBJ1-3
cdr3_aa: CASSLTGGFSGNTIYF
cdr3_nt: TGTGCCAGCAGTTTGACAGGGGGCTTCTCTGGAAACACCATATATTTT